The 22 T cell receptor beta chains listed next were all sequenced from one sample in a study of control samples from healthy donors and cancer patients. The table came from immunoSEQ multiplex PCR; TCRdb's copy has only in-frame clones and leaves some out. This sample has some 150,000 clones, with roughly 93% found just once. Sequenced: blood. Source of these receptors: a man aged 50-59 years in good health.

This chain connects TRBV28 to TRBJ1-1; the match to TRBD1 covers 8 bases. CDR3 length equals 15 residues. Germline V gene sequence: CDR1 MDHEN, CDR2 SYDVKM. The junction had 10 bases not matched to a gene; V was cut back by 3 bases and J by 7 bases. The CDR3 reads CASSFPRQGSLEAFF. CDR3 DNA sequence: TGTGCCAGCAGTTTCCCGCGACAGGGGAGTCTTGAAGCTTTCTTT.

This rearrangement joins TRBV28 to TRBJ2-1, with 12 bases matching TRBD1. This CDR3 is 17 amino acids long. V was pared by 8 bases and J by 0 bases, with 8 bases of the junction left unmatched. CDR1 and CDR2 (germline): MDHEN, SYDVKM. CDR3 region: CASLGQGARSSYNEQFF. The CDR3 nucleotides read TGTGCCAGCTTGGGACAGGGGGCTAGAAGCTCCTACAATGAGCAGTTCTTC.

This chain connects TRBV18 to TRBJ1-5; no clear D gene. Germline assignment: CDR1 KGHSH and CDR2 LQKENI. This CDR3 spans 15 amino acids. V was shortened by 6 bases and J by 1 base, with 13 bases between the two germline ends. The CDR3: CASSPAEGSNQPQHF. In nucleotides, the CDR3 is TGTGCCAGCTCCCCGGCCGAGGGAAGCAATCAGCCCCAGCATTTT.

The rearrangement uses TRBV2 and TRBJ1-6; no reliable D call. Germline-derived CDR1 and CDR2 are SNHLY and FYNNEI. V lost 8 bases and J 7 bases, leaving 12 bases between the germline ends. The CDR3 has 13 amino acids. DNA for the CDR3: TGTGCCAGCCTCGCGGACGAGAATTCACCCCTCCACTTT. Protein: CASLADENSPLHF.

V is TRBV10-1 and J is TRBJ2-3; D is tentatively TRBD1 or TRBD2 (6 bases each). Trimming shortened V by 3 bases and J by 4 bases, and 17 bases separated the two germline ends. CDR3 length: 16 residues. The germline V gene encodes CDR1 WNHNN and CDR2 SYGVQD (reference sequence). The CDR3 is CASSESRGLLADTQYF. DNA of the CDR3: TGCGCCAGCAGTGAATCCCGGGGGCTACTCGCAGATACGCAGTATTTT.

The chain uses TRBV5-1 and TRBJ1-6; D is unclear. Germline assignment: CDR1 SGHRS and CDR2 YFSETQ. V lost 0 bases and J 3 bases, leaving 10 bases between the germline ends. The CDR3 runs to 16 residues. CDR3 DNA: TGCGCCAGCAGCTTGGAATCAGGCATCTATAATTCACCCCTCCACTTT. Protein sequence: CASSLESGIYNSPLHF.

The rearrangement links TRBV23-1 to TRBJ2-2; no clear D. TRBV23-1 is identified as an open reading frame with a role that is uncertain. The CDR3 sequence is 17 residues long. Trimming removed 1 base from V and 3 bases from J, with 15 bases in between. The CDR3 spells CASSQCQDPTYTGELFF. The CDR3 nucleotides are TGCGCCAGCAGTCAATGTCAGGACCCTACCTACACCGGGGAGCTGTTTTTT.

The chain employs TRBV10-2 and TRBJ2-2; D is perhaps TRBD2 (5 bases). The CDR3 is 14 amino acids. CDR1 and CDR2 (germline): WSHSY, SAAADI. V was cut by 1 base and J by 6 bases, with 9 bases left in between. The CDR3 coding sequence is TGCGCCAGCAGTGAGTTCGTGGGAGCCGGGGAGCTGTTTTTT. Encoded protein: CASSEFVGAGELFF.

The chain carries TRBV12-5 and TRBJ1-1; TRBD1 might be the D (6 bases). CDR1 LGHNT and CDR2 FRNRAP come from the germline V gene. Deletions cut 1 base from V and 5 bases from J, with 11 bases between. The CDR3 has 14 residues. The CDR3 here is CASGLAGALTEAFF. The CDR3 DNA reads TGTGCTAGTGGTTTGGCGGGGGCGCTAACTGAAGCTTTCTTT.

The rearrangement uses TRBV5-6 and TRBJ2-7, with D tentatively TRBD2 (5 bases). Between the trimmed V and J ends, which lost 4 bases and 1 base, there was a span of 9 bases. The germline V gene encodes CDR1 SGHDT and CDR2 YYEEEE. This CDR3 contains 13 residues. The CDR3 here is CASSPGESYEQYF. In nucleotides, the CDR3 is TGTGCCAGCAGCCCCGGGGAGTCCTACGAGCAGTACTTC. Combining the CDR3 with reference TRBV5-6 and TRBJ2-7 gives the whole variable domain DAGVTQSPTHLIKTRGQQVTLRCSPKSGHDTVSWYQQALGQGPQFIFQYYEEEERQRGNFPDRFSGHQFPNYSSELNVNALLLGDSALYLCASSPGESYEQYFGPGTRLTVT.

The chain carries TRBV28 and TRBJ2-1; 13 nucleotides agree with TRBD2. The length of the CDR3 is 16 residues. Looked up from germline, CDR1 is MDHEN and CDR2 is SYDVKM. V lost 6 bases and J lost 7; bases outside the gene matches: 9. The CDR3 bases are TGTGCCAGCAGCAAGTGGGGACTAGCGGGAATTAATGAGCAGTTCTTC. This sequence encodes CASSKWGLAGINEQFF.

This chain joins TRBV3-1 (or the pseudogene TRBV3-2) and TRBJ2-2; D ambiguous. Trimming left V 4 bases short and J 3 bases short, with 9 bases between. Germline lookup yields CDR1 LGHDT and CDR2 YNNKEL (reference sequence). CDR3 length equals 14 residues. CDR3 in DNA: TGTGCCAGCAGCCGAGGACGATACACCGGGGAGCTGTTTTTT. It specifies CASSRGRYTGELFF.

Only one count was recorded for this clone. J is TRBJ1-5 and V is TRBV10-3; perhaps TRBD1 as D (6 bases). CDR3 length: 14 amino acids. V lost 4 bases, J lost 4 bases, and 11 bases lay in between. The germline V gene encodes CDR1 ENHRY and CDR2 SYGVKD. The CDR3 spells CAISATGLNQPQHF. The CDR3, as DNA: TGTGCCATCAGTGCCACAGGGTTGAATCAGCCCCAGCATTTT.

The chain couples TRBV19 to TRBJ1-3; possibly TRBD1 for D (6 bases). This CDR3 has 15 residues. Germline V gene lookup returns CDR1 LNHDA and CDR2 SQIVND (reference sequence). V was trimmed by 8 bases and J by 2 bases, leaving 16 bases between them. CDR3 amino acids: CASSRRTAPGNTIYF. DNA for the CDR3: TGTGCCAGTTCCAGAAGGACAGCCCCTGGAAACACCATATATTTT. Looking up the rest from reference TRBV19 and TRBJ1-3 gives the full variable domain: DGGITQSPKYLFRKEGQNVTLSCEQNLNHDAMYWYRQDPGQGLRLIYYSQIVNDFQKGDIAEGYSVSREKKESFPLTVTSAQKNPTAFYLCASSRRTAPGNTIYFGEGSWLTVV.

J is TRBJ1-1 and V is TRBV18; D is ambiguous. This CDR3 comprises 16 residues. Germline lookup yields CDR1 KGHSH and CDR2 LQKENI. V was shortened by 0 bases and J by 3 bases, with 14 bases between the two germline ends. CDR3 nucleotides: TGTGCCAGCTCACCACCCAAACTCCTGAGGGACACTGAAGCTTTCTTT. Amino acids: CASSPPKLLRDTEAFF.

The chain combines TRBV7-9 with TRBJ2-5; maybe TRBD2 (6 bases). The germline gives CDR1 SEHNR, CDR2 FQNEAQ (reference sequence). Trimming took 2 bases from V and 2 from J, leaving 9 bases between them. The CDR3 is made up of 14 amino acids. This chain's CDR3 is CASSLRRDQETQYF. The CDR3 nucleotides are TGTGCCAGCAGCTTAAGGCGGGATCAAGAGACCCAGTACTTC.

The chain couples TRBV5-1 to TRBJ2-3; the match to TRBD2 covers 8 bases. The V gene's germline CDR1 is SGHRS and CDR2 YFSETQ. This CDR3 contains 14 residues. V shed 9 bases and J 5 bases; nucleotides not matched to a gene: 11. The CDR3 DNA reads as TGCGCCACCTCGCTCGGGAGGGGTGGAGATACGCAGTATTTT. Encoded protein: CATSLGRGGDTQYF.

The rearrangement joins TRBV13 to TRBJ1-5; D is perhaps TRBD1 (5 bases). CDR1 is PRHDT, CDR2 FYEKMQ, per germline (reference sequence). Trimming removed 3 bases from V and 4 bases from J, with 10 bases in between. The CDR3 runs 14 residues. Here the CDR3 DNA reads TGTGCCAGCAGCTTTGGGACGGGGAATCAGCCCCAGCATTTT. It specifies CASSFGTGNQPQHF.

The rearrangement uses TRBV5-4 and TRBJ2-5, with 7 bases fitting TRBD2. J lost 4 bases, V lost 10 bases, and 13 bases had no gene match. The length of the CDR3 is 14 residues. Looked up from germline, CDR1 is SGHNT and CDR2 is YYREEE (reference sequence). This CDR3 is CAGLKGGRPETQYF. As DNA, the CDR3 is TGTGCCGGACTGAAGGGCGGGAGACCAGAGACCCAGTACTTC.

DNA for the CDR3: TGTGCCAGCAGCCCTAGTCCAGATGGCTACACCTTC. Translation gives CASSPSPDGYTF. The J gene is TRBJ1-2, the V gene TRBV7-9, with no clear D. CDR1 is SEHNR, CDR2 FQNEAQ, per germline (reference sequence). The length of the CDR3 is 12 residues. Trimming left V 5 bases short and J 6 bases short, with 10 bases between. The variable domain in full, with the rest retrieved from reference TRBV7-9 and TRBJ1-2, is DTGVSQNPRHKITKRGQNVTFRCDPISEHNRLYWYRQTLGQGPEFLTYFQNEAQLEKSRLLSDRFSAERPKGSFSTLEIQRTEQGDSAMYLCASSPSPDGYTFGSGTRLTVV.

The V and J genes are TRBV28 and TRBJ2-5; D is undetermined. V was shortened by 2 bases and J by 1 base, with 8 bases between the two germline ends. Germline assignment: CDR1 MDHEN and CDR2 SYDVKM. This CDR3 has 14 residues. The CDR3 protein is CASSLPGVQETQYF. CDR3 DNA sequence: TGTGCCAGCAGTTTACCAGGCGTCCAAGAGACCCAGTACTTC.

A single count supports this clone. CDR3 in amino acids: CASSTLAGGTYNEQFF. CDR3 DNA sequence: TGTGCCAGCAGCACCCTAGCGGGAGGTACCTACAATGAGCAGTTCTTC. The gene calls are TRBV5-4 and TRBJ2-1; 11 bases map to TRBD2. CDR1 is SGHNT and CDR2 is YYREEE in the germline V gene (reference sequence). This CDR3 is 16 amino acids long. The junction had 5 bases not matched to a gene; V was cut back by 4 bases and J by 2 bases. Full variable domain (missing parts from reference TRBV5-4 and TRBJ2-1): ETGVTQSPTHLIKTRGQQVTLRCSSQSGHNTVSWYQQALGQGPQFIFQYYREEENGRGNFPPRFSGLQFPNYSSELNVNALELDDSALYLCASSTLAGGTYNEQFFGPGTRLTVL.